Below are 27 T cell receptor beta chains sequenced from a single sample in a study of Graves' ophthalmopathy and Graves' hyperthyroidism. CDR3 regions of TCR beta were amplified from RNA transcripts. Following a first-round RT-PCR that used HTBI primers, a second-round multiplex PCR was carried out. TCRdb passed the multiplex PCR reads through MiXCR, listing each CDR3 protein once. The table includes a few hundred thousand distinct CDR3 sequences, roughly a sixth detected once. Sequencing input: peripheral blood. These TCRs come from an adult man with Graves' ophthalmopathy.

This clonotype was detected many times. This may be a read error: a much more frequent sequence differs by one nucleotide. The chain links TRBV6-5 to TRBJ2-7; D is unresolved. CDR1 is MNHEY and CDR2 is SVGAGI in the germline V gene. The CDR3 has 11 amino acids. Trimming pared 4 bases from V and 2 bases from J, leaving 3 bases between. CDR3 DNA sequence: TGTGCCAGCAGTTTTACCTACGAGCAGTACTTC. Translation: CASSFTYEQYF.

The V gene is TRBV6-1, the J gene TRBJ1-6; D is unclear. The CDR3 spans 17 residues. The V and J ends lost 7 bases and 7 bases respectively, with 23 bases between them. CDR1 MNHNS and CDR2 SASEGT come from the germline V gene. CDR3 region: CASNAAGRWLLNSPLHF. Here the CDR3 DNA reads TGTGCCAGCAATGCGGCGGGGAGGTGGTTACTAAATTCACCCCTCCACTTT.

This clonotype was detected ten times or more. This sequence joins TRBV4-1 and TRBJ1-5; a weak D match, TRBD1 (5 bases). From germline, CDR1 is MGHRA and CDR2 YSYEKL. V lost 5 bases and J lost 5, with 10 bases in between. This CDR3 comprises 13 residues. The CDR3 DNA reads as TGCGCCAGCAGCTCAGGGAGGTATCAGCCCCAGCATTTT. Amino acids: CASSSGRYQPQHF.

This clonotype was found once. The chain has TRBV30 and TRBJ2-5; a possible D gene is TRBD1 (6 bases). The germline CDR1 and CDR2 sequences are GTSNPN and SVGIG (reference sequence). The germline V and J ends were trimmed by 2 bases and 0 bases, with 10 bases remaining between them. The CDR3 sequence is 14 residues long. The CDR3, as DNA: TGTGCCTGGAGTAGGACAGACTACCAAGAGACCCAGTACTTC. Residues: CAWSRTDYQETQYF.

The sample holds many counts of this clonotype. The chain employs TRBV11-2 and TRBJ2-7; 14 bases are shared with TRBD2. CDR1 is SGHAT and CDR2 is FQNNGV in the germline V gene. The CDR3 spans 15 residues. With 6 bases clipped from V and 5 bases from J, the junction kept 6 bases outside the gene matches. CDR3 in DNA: TGTGCCAGCAGAAGGACTAGCGGGAGGTCCCACGAGCAGTACTTC. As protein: CASRRTSGRSHEQYF.

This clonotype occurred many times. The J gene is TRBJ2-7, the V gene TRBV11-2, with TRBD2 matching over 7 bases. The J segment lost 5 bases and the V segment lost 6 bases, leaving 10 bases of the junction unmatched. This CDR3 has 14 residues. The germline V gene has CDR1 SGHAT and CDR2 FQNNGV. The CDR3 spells CASRDWSGINEQYF. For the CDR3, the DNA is TGTGCCAGCAGGGATTGGAGCGGGATCAACGAGCAGTACTTC.

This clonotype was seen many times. CDR3 nucleotide sequence: TGTGCCAGCAGTGAAGCTAGCGGGAGGCGGCGGGAGCAGTACTTC. It yields the protein CASSEASGRRREQYF. This chain uses TRBV2 with TRBJ2-7; TRBD2 matches at 10 bases. This CDR3 region has 15 residues. CDR1 is SNHLY and CDR2 is FYNNEI in the germline V gene. J lost 7 bases, V lost 0 bases, and 6 bases had no gene match.

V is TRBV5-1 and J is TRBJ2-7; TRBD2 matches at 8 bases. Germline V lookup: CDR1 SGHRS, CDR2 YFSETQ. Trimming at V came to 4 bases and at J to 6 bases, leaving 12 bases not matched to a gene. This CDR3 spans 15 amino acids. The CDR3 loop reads CASSPRVSGTGEQYF. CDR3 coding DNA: TGCGCCAGCAGCCCCCGGGTTAGCGGGACGGGCGAGCAGTACTTC.

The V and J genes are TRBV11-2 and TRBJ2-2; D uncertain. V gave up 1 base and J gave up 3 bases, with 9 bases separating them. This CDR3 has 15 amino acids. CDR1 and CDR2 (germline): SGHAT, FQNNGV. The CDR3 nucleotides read TGTGCCAGCAGCTTAGCCGAGGCTTACACCGGGGAGCTGTTTTTT. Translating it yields CASSLAEAYTGELFF.

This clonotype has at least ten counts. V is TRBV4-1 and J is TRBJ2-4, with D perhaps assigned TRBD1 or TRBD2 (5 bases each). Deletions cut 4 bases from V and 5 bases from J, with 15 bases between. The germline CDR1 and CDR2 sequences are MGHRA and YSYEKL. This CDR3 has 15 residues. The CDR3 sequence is CASSRTRDDQNIQYF. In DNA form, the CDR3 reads TGCGCCAGCAGCCGGACCCGGGACGATCAAAACATTCAGTACTTC.

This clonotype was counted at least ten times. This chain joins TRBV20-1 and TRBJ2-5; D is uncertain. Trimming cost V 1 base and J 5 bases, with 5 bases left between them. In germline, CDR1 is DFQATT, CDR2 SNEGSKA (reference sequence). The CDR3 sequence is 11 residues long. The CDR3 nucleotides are TGCAGTGCTAGAGGTAGTGAGACCCAGTACTTC. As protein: CSARGSETQYF.

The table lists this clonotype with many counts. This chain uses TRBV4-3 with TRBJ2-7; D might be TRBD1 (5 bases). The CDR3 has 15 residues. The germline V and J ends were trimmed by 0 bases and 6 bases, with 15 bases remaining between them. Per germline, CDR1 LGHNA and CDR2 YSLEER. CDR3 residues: CASSQDLRDTGEQYF. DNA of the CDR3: TGCGCCAGCAGCCAAGATCTCAGGGATACTGGCGAGCAGTACTTC.

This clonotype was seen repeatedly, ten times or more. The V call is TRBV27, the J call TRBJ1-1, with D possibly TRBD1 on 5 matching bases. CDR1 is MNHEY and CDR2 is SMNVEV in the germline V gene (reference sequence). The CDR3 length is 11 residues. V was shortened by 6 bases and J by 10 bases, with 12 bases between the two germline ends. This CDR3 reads CASRYSGGAFF. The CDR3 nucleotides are TGTGCCAGCAGATACTCGGGGGGAGCTTTCTTT.

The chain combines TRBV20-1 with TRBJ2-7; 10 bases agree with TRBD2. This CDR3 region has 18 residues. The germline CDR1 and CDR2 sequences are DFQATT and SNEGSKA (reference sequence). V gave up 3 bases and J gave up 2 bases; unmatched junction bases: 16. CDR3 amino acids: CSASPGGLAGDLTYEQYF. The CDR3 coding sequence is TGCAGTGCTAGTCCTGGGGGGCTAGCGGGAGATTTAACCTACGAGCAGTACTTC.

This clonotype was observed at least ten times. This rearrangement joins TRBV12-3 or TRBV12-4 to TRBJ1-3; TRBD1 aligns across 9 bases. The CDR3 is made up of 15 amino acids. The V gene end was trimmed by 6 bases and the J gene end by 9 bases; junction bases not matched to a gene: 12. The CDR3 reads CASSPGTGSRVTIYF. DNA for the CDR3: TGTGCCAGCAGCCCCGGGACAGGGAGCCGGGTCACCATATATTTT.

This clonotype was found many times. The CDR3 DNA is TGCGCCAGCAGCACGGGACAGGGAGGTCAGCCCCAGCATTTT. Its translation: CASSTGQGGQPQHF. The chain uses TRBV5-1 and TRBJ1-5, with 9 positions matching TRBD1. The CDR3 is 14 amino acids. Germline assignment: CDR1 SGHRS and CDR2 YFSETQ. V gave up 4 bases and J gave up 6 bases; unmatched junction bases: 5.

The DNA of the CDR3 is TGTGCCAGCAGCACTCTAGCGGGAGACAAAAACATTCAGTACTTC. Translated: CASSTLAGDKNIQYF. V usage is TRBV7-2 and J usage is TRBJ2-4; the match to TRBD2 covers 10 bases. V was clipped by 5 bases and J by 3 bases; unmatched bases: 4. The germline gives CDR1 SGHTA, CDR2 FQGNSA. The CDR3 is made up of 15 amino acids.

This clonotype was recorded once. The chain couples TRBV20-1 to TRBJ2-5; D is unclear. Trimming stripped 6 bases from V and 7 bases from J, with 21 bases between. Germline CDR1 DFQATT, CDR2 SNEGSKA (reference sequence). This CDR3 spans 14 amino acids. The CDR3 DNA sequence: TGCAGTGCCAATGCCGGGCCCTCCAGGTGGACCCAGTACTTC. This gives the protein CSANAGPSRWTQYF.

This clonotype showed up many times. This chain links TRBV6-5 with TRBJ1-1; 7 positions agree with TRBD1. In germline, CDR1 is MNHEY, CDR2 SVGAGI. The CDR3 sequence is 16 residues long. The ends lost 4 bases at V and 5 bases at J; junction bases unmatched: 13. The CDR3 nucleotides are TGTGCCAGCAGTTCCACAGGGGACGCGGGTTGGACTGAAGCTTTCTTT. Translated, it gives CASSSTGDAGWTEAFF.

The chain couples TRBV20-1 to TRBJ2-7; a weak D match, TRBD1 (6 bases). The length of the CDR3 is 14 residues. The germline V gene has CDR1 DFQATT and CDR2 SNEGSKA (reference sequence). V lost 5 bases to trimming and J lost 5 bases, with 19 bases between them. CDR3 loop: CSAENRAVGHEQYF. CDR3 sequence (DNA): TGCAGTGCTGAAAACAGGGCTGTTGGTCACGAGCAGTACTTC.

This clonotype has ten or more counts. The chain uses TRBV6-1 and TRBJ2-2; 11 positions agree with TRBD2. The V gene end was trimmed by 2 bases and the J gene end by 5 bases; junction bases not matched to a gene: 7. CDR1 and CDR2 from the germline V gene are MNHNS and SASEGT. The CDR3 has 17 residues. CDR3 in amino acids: CASSESSGGRPTGELFF. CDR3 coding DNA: TGTGCCAGCAGTGAATCTAGCGGGGGGAGGCCTACCGGGGAGCTGTTTTTT.

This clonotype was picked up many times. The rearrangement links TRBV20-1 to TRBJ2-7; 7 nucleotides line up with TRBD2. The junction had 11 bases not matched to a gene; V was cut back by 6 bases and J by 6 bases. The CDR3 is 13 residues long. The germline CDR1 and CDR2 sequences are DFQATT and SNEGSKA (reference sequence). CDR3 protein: CSAPERGDTEQYF. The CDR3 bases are TGCAGTGCCCCCGAACGGGGGGATACCGAGCAGTACTTC.

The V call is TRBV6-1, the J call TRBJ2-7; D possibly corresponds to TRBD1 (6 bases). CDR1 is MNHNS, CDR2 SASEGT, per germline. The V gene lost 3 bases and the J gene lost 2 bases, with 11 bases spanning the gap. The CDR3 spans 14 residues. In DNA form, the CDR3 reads TGTGCCAGCAGTGATGTACAGGGTCCCTACGAGCAGTACTTC. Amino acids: CASSDVQGPYEQYF.

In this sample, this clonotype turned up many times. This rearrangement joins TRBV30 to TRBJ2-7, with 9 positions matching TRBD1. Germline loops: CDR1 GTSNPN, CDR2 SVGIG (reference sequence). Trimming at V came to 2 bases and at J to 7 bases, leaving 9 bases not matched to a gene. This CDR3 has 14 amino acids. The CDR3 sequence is CAWSLRDRASEQYF. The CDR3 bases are TGTGCCTGGAGTCTACGGGACAGGGCCTCAGAGCAGTACTTC. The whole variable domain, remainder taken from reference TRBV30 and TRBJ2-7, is SQTIHQWPATLVQPVGSPLSLECTVEGTSNPNLYWYRQAAGRGLQLLFYSVGIGQISSEVPQNLSASRPQDRQFILSSKKLLLSDSGFYLCAWSLRDRASEQYFGPGTRLTVT.

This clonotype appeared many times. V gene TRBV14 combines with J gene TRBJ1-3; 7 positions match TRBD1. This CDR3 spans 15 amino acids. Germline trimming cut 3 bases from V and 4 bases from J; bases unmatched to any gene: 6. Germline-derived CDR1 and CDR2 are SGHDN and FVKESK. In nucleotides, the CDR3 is TGTGCCAGCAGCCATTTAAAGGGGGCAGGAAACACCATATATTTT. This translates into CASSHLKGAGNTIYF.

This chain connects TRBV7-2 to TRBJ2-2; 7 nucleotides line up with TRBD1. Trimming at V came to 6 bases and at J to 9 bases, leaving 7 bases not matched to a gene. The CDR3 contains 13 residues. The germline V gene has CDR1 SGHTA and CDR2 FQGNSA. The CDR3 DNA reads TGTGCCAGCAGATTCATACAGGGGAGGGAGCTGTTTTTT. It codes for CASRFIQGRELFF.

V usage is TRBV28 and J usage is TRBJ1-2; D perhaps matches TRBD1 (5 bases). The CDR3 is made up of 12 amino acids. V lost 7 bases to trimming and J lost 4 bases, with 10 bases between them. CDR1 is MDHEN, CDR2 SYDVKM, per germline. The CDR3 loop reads CASTRGSYGYTF. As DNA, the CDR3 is TGTGCCAGCACCCGGGGCAGCTATGGCTACACCTTC.